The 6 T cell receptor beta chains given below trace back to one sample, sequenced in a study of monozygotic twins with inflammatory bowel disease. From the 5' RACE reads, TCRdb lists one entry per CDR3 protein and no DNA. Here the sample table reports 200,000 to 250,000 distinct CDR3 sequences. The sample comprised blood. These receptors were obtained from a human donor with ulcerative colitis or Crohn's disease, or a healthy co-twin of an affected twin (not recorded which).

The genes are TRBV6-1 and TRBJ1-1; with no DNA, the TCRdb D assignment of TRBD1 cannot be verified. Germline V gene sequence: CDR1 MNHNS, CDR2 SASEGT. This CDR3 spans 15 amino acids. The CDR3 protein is CASRDTGGVRTEAFF.

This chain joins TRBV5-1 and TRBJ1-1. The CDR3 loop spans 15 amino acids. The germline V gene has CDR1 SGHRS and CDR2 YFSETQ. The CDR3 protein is CASSLAYPMNTEAFF.

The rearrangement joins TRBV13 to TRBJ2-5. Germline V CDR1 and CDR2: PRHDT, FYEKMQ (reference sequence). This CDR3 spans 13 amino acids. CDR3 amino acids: CASSPRFQETQYF.

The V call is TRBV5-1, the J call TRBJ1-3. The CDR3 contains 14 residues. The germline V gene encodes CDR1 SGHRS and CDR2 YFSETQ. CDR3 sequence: CASRGASSGNTIYF.

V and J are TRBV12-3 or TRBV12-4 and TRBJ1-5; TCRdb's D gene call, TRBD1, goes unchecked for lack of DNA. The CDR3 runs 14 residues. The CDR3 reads CASSSTGTNQPQHF.

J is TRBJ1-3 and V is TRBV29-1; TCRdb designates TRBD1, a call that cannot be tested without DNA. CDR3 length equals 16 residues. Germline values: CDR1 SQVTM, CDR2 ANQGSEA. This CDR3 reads CSVEDQGALSGNTIYF.